This TCR beta chain is from a study of T cell changes during pregnancy in multiple sclerosis. Some clones are missing from TCRdb's copy, which holds only in-frame ones; the method was immunoSEQ multiplex PCR. The table lists 34,000 or so clones, 90% of them singletons. V lost 2 bases to trimming and J lost 8 bases; unmatched junction nucleotides: 7. Germline CDR1 and CDR2: SEHNR and FQNEAQ (reference sequence). The CDR3 is 16 amino acids. The chain recombines TRBV7-9 with TRBJ2-1; TRBD2 matches 12 bases. The input for sequencing was CD8+ T cells from peripheral blood mononuclear cells, taken in the first trimester of pregnancy. The TCR was taken from a female donor with multiple sclerosis, enrolled in a pregnancy study. In DNA form, the CDR3 reads TGTGCCAGCAGCTTACAGAGGGGACTAGCGGGCGATGAGCAGTTCTTC. Translated, it gives CASSLQRGLAGDEQFF. The full variable domain, in which reference TRBV7-9 and TRBJ2-1 provide the parts outside the CDR3, is DTGVSQNPRHKITKRGQNVTFRCDPISEHNRLYWYRQTLGQGPEFLTYFQNEAQLEKSRLLSDRFSAERPKGSFSTLEIQRTEQGDSAMYLCASSLQRGLAGDEQFFGPGTRLTVL.